Presented here are 18 T cell receptor beta chains from one specimen sequenced in a study of post-analysis software for immune sequencing data. Whole-study results and caveats: There were a handful of TRBV segments more frequent in patients than controls, and TRBV5-6, TRBV5-1 and TRBV20-1 were among them.

Unique molecular identifiers featured in each of the TCR beta cDNA libraries. TCRdb analysed the PCR reads with MiXCR anew, one entry per CDR3 protein. Among around 770,000 distinct CDR3 sequences listed, about half were seen once. For these receptors, no antigen is known. What was sequenced was blood. The receptor set was obtained from a girl between 5 and 17 years old with multiple sclerosis.

This clonotype appeared once. At one end, the junction sequence differs from germline, possibly due to a read error. V gene TRBV5-1 combines with J gene TRBJ1-1; D gene unclear. This CDR3 is built from 16 residues. Looked up from germline, CDR1 is SGHRS and CDR2 is YFSETQ. The CDR3 region has the DNA TGCGCCAGCAGCTTGGATTCGGGGTCGGCGAACGCTGAAGCTTTCTTT. This codes for CASSLDSGSANAEAFF. The variable domain in full, completed from reference TRBV5-1 and TRBJ1-1, reads KAGVTQTPRYLIKTRGQQVTLSCSPISGHRSVSWYQQTPGQGLQFLFEYFSETQRNKGNFPGRFSGRQFSNSRSEMNVSTLELGDSALYLCASSLDSGSANAEAFFGQGTRLTVV.

The sample holds many counts of this clonotype. V gene TRBV5-1 combines with J gene TRBJ2-1; perhaps TRBD2 as D (5 bases). This CDR3 is built from 12 residues. Germline V CDR1 and CDR2: SGHRS, YFSETQ. The V end was cut by 0 bases, the J end by 12 bases, with 10 bases between. CDR3 in amino acids: CASSLVSEGQFF. CDR3 in DNA: TGCGCCAGCAGCTTGGTGAGCGAGGGGCAGTTCTTC.

The chain has TRBV19 and TRBJ2-5, with no clear D. Germline V gene lookup returns CDR1 LNHDA and CDR2 SQIVND (reference sequence). Deletions cut 6 bases from V and 5 bases from J, with 16 bases between. This CDR3 is built from 14 residues. CDR3 region: CASSPVPLRETQYF. The DNA of the CDR3 is TGTGCCAGTAGCCCCGTCCCACTACGGGAGACCCAGTACTTC.

This chain links TRBV13 with TRBJ1-1; D is possibly TRBD1 (5 bases). This CDR3 has 13 amino acids. The germline gives CDR1 PRHDT, CDR2 FYEKMQ (reference sequence). V was trimmed by 2 bases and J by 4 bases, leaving 8 bases between them. In nucleotides, the CDR3 is TGTGCCAGCAGCTTAATGGACACCACTGAAGCTTTCTTT. Amino acids: CASSLMDTTEAFF. The full variable domain, in which reference TRBV13 and TRBJ1-1 provide the parts outside the CDR3, is AAGVIQSPRHLIKEKRETATLKCYPIPRHDTVYWYQQGPGQDPQFLISFYEKMQSDKGSIPDRFSAQQFSDYHSELNMSSLELGDSALYFCASSLMDTTEAFFGQGTRLTVV.

This clonotype was seen at least ten times. The chain joins TRBV6-6 to TRBJ2-5; D is uncertain. The V end lost 4 bases, the J end lost 4 bases, and 13 bases lay between the germline ends. The V gene's germline CDR1 is MNHNY and CDR2 SVGAGI (reference sequence). The CDR3 contains 14 residues. Written as DNA, the CDR3 is TGTGCCAGCAGTTTGGCCCCAGACCGAGAGACCCAGTACTTC. It specifies CASSLAPDRETQYF.

This clonotype was observed once. The V gene is TRBV29-1, the J gene TRBJ2-2; perhaps TRBD1 as D (5 bases). With 6 bases removed from V and 2 bases from J, the gap between germline ends came to 10 bases. The CDR3 length is 13 residues. CDR1 SQVTM and CDR2 ANQGSEA come from the germline V gene. Here the CDR3 reads CSVRATNTGELFF. Here the CDR3 DNA reads TGCAGCGTCAGGGCTACTAACACCGGGGAGCTGTTTTTT.

The chain has TRBV5-1 and TRBJ2-6; D is unclear. CDR1 SGHRS and CDR2 YFSETQ come from the germline V gene. CDR3 size: 17 residues. Between the trimmed V and J ends, which lost 5 bases and 0 bases, there was a span of 15 bases. CDR3 sequence: CASSLGFIRSGANVLTF. The DNA for the CDR3 is TGCGCCAGCAGTTTAGGGTTTATCCGCTCTGGGGCCAACGTCCTGACTTTC.

The rearrangement joins TRBV7-9 to TRBJ1-6; D may be TRBD1 (5 bases). Germline CDR1 is SEHNR and CDR2 is FQNEAQ (reference sequence). CDR3 length equals 15 residues. V dropped 5 bases and J dropped 4 bases, with 12 bases sitting between them. The CDR3: CASSPGPAYNSPLHF. CDR3 nucleotide sequence: TGTGCCAGCAGCCCAGGGCCAGCTTATAATTCACCCCTCCACTTT.

This clonotype was seen only once. The CDR3 sequence: CATSDASLGSDGNTIYF. CDR3 sequence (DNA): TGTGCCACCAGTGATGCATCCTTGGGGTCGGATGGAAACACCATATATTTT. The genes are TRBV24-1 and TRBJ1-3; no clear D. CDR3 length: 17 residues. Germline values: CDR1 KGHDR, CDR2 SFDVKD. V lost 3 bases and J lost 3, with 17 bases in between.

In this sample, this clonotype turned up a few times. V gene TRBV20-1 combines with J gene TRBJ2-7, with 9 bases aligning to TRBD2. Looked up from germline, CDR1 is DFQATT and CDR2 is SNEGSKA (reference sequence). The CDR3 totals 15 residues. Unmatched junction bases numbered 13, after V lost 5 bases and J lost 5 bases. CDR3 region: CSARPLAGGPDEQYF. The CDR3 DNA reads as TGCAGTGCTCGACCTTTGGCGGGAGGGCCTGACGAGCAGTACTTC.

The chain recombines TRBV28 with TRBJ1-4; D may be TRBD1 (5 bases). This CDR3 has 15 amino acids. Germline V gene lookup returns CDR1 MDHEN and CDR2 SYDVKM. The V gene lost 7 bases and the J gene lost 2 bases, with 14 bases spanning the gap. The chain's CDR3 is CASNPGGVTNEKLFF. The CDR3, as DNA: TGTGCCAGCAACCCGGGGGGAGTCACTAATGAAAAACTGTTTTTT.

J is TRBJ2-4 and V is TRBV6-6, with D hard to call. The J call may be mistaken, given a closer DNA end match to TRBJ2-7. This CDR3 has 13 residues. Germline V lookup: CDR1 MNHNY, CDR2 SVGAGI (reference sequence). The CDR3 sequence is CASSYLGPYEQYF. The CDR3 region has the DNA TGTGCCAGCAGTTACTTGGGCCCATACGAGCAGTACTTC.

V is TRBV6-5 and J is TRBJ2-1; D possibly corresponds to TRBD2 (5 bases). The CDR3 length is 14 residues. The V gene's germline CDR1 is MNHEY and CDR2 SVGAGI. With 2 bases removed from V and 2 bases from J, the gap between germline ends came to 7 bases. This CDR3 reads CASSYGGAYNEQFF. The CDR3 DNA reads TGTGCCAGCAGTTACGGAGGAGCCTACAATGAGCAGTTCTTC.

The V call is TRBV20-1, the J call TRBJ2-3; 14 bases align to TRBD2. The ends lost 0 bases at V and 3 bases at J; junction bases unmatched: 8. The CDR3 consists of 18 residues. Germline CDR1 reads DFQATT; CDR2 reads SNEGSKA (reference sequence). The chain's CDR3 is CSARDPGLAGVWTDTQYF. The CDR3 nucleotides read TGCAGTGCTAGAGACCCGGGACTAGCGGGAGTATGGACAGATACGCAGTATTTT.

This clonotype has just a few counts. The chain recombines TRBV7-2 with TRBJ1-6; D gene ambiguous. The CDR3 sequence is 15 residues long. Germline V gene sequence: CDR1 SGHTA, CDR2 FQGNSA. With 4 bases removed from V and 2 bases from J, the gap between germline ends came to 9 bases. For the CDR3, the DNA is TGTGCCAGCAGCTCCCGGTGGCCCTATAATTCACCCCTCCACTTT. Its translation is CASSSRWPYNSPLHF.

This clonotype was picked up a small number of times. The genes are TRBV20-1 and TRBJ2-5; D call uncertain. Trimming shortened V by 4 bases and J by 9 bases, and 3 bases separated the two germline ends. Germline V CDR1 and CDR2: DFQATT, SNEGSKA (reference sequence). The CDR3 is made up of 8 amino acids. Written as DNA, the CDR3 is TGCAGTGCTAAGGCCCAGTACTTC. Translating it yields CSAKAQYF.

This clonotype is a singleton in its sample. This chain links TRBV10-3 with TRBJ2-3; TRBD2 aligns across 10 bases. CDR1 and CDR2 from the germline V gene are ENHRY and SYGVKD. V was pared by 3 bases and J by 4 bases, with 10 bases of the junction left unmatched. CDR3 length: 17 residues. Here the CDR3 reads CAISDWERAGGPDTQYF. The CDR3 DNA follows: TGTGCCATCAGTGACTGGGAAAGAGCGGGAGGGCCAGATACGCAGTATTTT.

The V and J genes are TRBV29-1 and TRBJ2-5; weak D call: TRBD1 (6 bases). The V end lost 5 bases, the J end lost 4 bases, and 17 bases lay between the germline ends. The CDR3 totals 14 residues. CDR1 is SQVTM and CDR2 is ANQGSEA in the germline V gene. CDR3: CSVLNPPGAETQYF. CDR3 DNA: TGCAGCGTTTTGAATCCCCCAGGGGCAGAGACCCAGTACTTC.